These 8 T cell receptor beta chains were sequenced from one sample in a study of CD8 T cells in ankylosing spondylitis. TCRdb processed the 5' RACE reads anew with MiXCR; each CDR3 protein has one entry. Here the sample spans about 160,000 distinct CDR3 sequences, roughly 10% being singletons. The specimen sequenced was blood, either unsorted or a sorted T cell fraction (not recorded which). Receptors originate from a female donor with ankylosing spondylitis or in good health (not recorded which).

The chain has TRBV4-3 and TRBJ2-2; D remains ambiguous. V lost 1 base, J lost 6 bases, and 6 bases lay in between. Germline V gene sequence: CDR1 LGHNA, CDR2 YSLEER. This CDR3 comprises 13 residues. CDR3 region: CASSQGDAGELFF. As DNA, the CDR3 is TGCGCCAGCAGCCAAGGGGATGCCGGGGAGCTGTTTTTT.

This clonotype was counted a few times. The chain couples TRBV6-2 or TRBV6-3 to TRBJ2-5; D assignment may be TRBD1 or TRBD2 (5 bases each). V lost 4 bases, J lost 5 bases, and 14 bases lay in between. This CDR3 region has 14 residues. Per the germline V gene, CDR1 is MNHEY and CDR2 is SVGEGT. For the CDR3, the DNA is TGTGCCAGCAGTTCTGGACAATGGGAGGAGACCCAGTACTTC. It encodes CASSSGQWEETQYF.

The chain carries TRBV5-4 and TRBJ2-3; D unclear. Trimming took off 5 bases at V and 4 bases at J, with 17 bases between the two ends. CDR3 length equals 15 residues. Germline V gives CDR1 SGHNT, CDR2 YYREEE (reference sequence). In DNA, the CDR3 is TGTGCCAGCAGACCCCTAGGGCAGCCGGCAGATACGCAGTATTTT. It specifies CASRPLGQPADTQYF. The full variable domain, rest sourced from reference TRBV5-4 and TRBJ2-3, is ETGVTQSPTHLIKTRGQQVTLRCSSQSGHNTVSWYQQALGQGPQFIFQYYREEENGRGNFPPRFSGLQFPNYSSELNVNALELDDSALYLCASRPLGQPADTQYFGPGTRLTVL.

CDR3 DNA: TGTGCCAGCAGCTTGGCAACAGGGAAATGGACTGAGCAGTTCTTC. Amino acids: CASSLATGKWTEQFF. This chain connects TRBV13 to TRBJ2-1, with a weak D call TRBD1 (6 bases). The V and J ends lost 3 bases and 9 bases respectively, with 18 bases between them. This CDR3 region has 15 residues. From germline, CDR1 is PRHDT and CDR2 FYEKMQ (reference sequence).

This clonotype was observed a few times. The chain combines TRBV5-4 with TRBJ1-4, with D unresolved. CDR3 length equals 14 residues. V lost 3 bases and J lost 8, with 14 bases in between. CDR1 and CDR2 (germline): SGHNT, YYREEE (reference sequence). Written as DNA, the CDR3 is TGTGCCAGCAGCTATGGACTCGGCGCCGAAAAACTGTTTTTT. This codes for CASSYGLGAEKLFF.

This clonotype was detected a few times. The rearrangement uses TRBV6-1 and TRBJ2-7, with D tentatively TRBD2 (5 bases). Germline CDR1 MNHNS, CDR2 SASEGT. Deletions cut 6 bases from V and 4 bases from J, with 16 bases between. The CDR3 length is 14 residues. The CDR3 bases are TGTGCCAGCAGCTGGAGGACGGTTGGATACGAGCAGTACTTC. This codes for CASSWRTVGYEQYF.

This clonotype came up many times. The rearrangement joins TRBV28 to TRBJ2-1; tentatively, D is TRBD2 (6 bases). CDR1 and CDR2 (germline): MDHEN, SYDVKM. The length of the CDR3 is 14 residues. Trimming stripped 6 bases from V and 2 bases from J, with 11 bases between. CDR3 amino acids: CASSLGGTYNEQFF. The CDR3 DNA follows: TGTGCCAGCAGCTTAGGAGGGACCTACAATGAGCAGTTCTTC.

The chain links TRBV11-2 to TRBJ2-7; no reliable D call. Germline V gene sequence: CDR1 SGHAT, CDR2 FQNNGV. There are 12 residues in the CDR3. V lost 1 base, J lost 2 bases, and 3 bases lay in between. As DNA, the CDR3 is TGTGCCAGCAGCTTAGCGACCTACGAGCAGTACTTC. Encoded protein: CASSLATYEQYF.